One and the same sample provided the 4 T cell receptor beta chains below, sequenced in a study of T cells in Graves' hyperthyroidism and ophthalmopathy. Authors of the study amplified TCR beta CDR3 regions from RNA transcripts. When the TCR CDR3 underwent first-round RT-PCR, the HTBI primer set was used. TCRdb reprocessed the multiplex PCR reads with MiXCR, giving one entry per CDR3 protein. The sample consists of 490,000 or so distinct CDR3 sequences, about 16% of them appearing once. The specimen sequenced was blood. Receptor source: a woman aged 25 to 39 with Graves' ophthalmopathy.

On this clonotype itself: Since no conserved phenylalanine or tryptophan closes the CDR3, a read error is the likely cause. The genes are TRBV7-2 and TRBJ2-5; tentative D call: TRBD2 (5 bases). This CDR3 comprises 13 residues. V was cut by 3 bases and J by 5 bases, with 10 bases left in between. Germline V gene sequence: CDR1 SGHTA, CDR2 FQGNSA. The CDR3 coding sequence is TGTGCCAGCAGCTTGTTACTAGTTGAGACCCAGTACGTC. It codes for CASSLLLVETQYV.

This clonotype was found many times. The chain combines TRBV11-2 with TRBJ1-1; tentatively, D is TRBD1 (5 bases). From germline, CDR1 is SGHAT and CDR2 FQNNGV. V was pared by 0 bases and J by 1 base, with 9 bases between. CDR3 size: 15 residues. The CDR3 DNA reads TGTGCCAGCAGCTTAGAATGGACACCGAACACTGAAGCTTTCTTT. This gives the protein CASSLEWTPNTEAFF.

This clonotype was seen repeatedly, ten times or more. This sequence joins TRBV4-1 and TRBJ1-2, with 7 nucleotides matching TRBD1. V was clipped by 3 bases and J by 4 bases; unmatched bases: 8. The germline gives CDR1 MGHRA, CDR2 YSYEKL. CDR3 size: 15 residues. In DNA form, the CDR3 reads TGCGCCAGCAGCCACGTCCGGGGACAGTTCTATGGCTACACCTTC. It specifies CASSHVRGQFYGYTF.

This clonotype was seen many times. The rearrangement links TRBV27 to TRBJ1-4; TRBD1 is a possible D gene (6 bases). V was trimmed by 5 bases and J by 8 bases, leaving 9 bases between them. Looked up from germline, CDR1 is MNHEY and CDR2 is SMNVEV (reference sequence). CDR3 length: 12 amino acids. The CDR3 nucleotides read TGTGCCAGCAGTCTCAGGGGAGAAAAACTGTTTTTT. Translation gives CASSLRGEKLFF. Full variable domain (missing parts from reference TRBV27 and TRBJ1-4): EAQVTQNPRYLITVTGKKLTVTCSQNMNHEYMSWYRQDPGLGLRQIYYSMNVEVTDKGDVPEGYKVSRKEKRNFPLILESPSPNQTSLYFCASSLRGEKLFFGSGTQLSVL.